This is a list of T cell receptor beta chains from one sample in a study of blood T cell repertoires in COVID-19. TCRdb keeps only in-frame clones here, not all; method: immunoSEQ multiplex PCR. The sample lists fewer than 450,000 clones, 88% seen once, with about 1.1% in the top ten. Sequenced sample: PBMCs or T cells enriched from blood (not recorded which). These receptors were obtained from a woman in her late teens or twenties who had recovered from COVID-19. Each CDR3 is given with its conserved first and last residue. A D gene is named only where the DNA matches it firmly. The size field is filled for only some rows; it gives once, few, many or a size class.

len: 14
d_gene: TRBD1
v_gene: TRBV10-3
abundance: NA
j_gene: TRBJ1-1
CDR3aa: CAISGDRGNTEAFF
CDR3nt: TGTGCCATCAGTGGAGACAGGGGGAACACTGAAGCTTTCTTT

len: 16
d_gene: NA
v_gene: TRBV7-9
abundance: NA
j_gene: TRBJ2-4
CDR3aa: CASSLANRDSKNIQYF
CDR3nt: TGTGCCAGCAGCTTAGCGAACAGGGATTCGAAGAACATTCAGTACTTC

len: 15
d_gene: NA
v_gene: TRBV6-5
abundance: NA
j_gene: TRBJ1-5
CDR3aa: CASSYSGGENQPQHF
CDR3nt: TGTGCCAGCAGTTACAGTGGCGGCGAAAATCAGCCCCAGCATTTT

len: 14
d_gene: NA
v_gene: TRBV6-5
abundance: NA
j_gene: TRBJ1-1
CDR3aa: CASSYRGIDTEAFF
CDR3nt: TGTGCCAGCAGTTACAGGGGAATTGACACTGAAGCTTTCTTT

len: 11
d_gene: NA
v_gene: TRBV29-1
abundance: NA
j_gene: TRBJ1-2
CDR3aa: CSVDPGIGYTF
CDR3nt: TGCAGCGTTGACCCAGGGATTGGCTACACCTTC

len: 15
d_gene: NA
v_gene: TRBV7-8
abundance: NA
j_gene: TRBJ2-5
CDR3aa: CASSLVVGSQETQYF
CDR3nt: TGTGCCAGCAGCTTAGTGGTGGGGAGCCAAGAGACCCAGTACTTC

len: 15
d_gene: TRBD1
v_gene: TRBV3-1/TRBV3-2
abundance: NA
j_gene: TRBJ1-6
CDR3aa: CASSPTGGGNSPLHF
CDR3nt: TGTGCCAGCAGCCCAACAGGGGGCGGTAATTCACCCCTCCACTTT

len: 19
d_gene: TRBD1
v_gene: TRBV9
abundance: NA
j_gene: TRBJ1-2
CDR3aa: CASSPRDSQFVGPNYGYTF
CDR3nt: TGTGCCAGCAGCCCTCGGGACAGCCAATTTGTGGGTCCTAACTATGGCTACACCTTC

len: 15
d_gene: NA
v_gene: TRBV2
abundance: NA
j_gene: TRBJ1-1
CDR3aa: CASSEREATRTEAFF
CDR3nt: TGTGCCAGCAGTGAACGCGAGGCCACGAGGACTGAAGCTTTCTTT

len: 14
d_gene: TRBD1
v_gene: TRBV27
abundance: NA
j_gene: TRBJ1-6
CDR3aa: CASQLRGPNSPLHF
CDR3nt: TGTGCCAGCCAACTCAGGGGGCCGAATTCACCCCTCCACTTT

len: 15
d_gene: TRBD1
v_gene: TRBV5-4
abundance: NA
j_gene: TRBJ1-6
CDR3aa: CASSLGQGGFGALHF
CDR3nt: TGTGCCAGCAGCTTGGGACAGGGGGGGTTCGGGGCCCTCCACTTT

len: 13
d_gene: NA
v_gene: TRBV12-5
abundance: once
j_gene: TRBJ1-2
CDR3aa: CASGFYGNYGYTF
CDR3nt: TGTGCTAGTGGTTTTTACGGTAACTATGGCTACACCTTC

len: 15
d_gene: NA
v_gene: TRBV13
abundance: once
j_gene: TRBJ2-1
CDR3aa: CASSILGSSYNEQFF
CDR3nt: TGTGCCAGCAGCATTCTAGGCAGCTCCTACAATGAGCAGTTCTTC

len: 14
d_gene: NA
v_gene: TRBV14
abundance: NA
j_gene: TRBJ1-2
CDR3aa: CASSQESRGYGYTF
CDR3nt: TGTGCCAGCAGCCAAGAGTCCCGAGGCTATGGCTACACCTTC

len: 15
d_gene: TRBD2
v_gene: TRBV9
abundance: NA
j_gene: TRBJ2-3
CDR3aa: CASSVGGISTDTQYF
CDR3nt: TGTGCCAGCAGCGTGGGGGGGATTAGCACAGATACGCAGTATTTT

len: 14
d_gene: NA
v_gene: TRBV6-2/TRBV6-3
abundance: NA
j_gene: TRBJ1-5
CDR3aa: CASSLAGRNQPQHF
CDR3nt: TGTGCCAGCAGTTTGGCGGGGCGCAATCAGCCCCAGCATTTT

len: 14
d_gene: TRBD2
v_gene: TRBV11-1
abundance: once
j_gene: TRBJ2-7
CDR3aa: CASSSLAGSNEQYF
CDR3nt: TGTGCCAGCAGCTCCTTAGCGGGTTCGAACGAGCAGTACTTC

len: 14
d_gene: TRBD1
v_gene: TRBV3-1/TRBV3-2
abundance: NA
j_gene: TRBJ2-5
CDR3aa: CASSLPGQQETQYF
CDR3nt: TGTGCCAGCAGCCTCCCGGGACAGCAAGAGACCCAGTACTTC

len: 14
d_gene: NA
v_gene: TRBV5-1
abundance: once
j_gene: TRBJ2-7
CDR3aa: CASSFVAGAYEQYF
CDR3nt: TGCGCCAGCAGCTTCGTGGCAGGGGCCTACGAGCAGTACTTC

len: 18
d_gene: TRBD2
v_gene: TRBV5-8
abundance: NA
j_gene: TRBJ2-1
CDR3aa: CASSSLLIAGGLGNEQFF
CDR3nt: TGTGCCAGCAGCTCATTATTAATAGCGGGGGGGCTTGGCAATGAGCAGTTCTTC

len: 16
d_gene: NA
v_gene: TRBV5-4
abundance: NA
j_gene: TRBJ1-6
CDR3aa: CASSLFVSSYNSPLHF
CDR3nt: TGTGCCAGCAGCTTGTTTGTGAGCTCCTATAATTCACCCCTCCACTTT

len: 13
d_gene: NA
v_gene: TRBV2
abundance: once
j_gene: TRBJ2-2
CDR3aa: CASSDQGSGELFF
CDR3nt: TGTGCCAGCAGCGACCAGGGGTCCGGGGAGCTGTTTTTT

len: 14
d_gene: TRBD2
v_gene: TRBV27
abundance: NA
j_gene: TRBJ2-5
CDR3aa: CASGRGVAGGTQYF
CDR3nt: TGTGCCAGCGGCAGGGGAGTAGCGGGGGGGACCCAGTACTTC

len: 15
d_gene: TRBD1
v_gene: TRBV7-9
abundance: NA
j_gene: TRBJ1-5
CDR3aa: CASSEGGFSNQPQHF
CDR3nt: TGTGCCAGCAGCGAAGGGGGCTTTAGCAATCAGCCCCAGCATTTT

len: 20
d_gene: TRBD1
v_gene: TRBV9
abundance: once
j_gene: TRBJ2-7
CDR3aa: CASSVVFSGIAGTGDGEQYF
CDR3nt: TGTGCCAGCAGCGTAGTTTTCTCGGGTATCGCCGGGACAGGGGACGGAGAGCAGTACTTC

len: 19
d_gene: TRBD1
v_gene: TRBV6-1
abundance: NA
j_gene: TRBJ2-3
CDR3aa: CASSAIRTGAGVGTDTQYF
CDR3nt: TGTGCCAGCAGTGCGATAAGGACAGGGGCTGGAGTGGGGACAGATACGCAGTATTTT

len: 17
d_gene: NA
v_gene: TRBV5-5
abundance: NA
j_gene: TRBJ1-5
CDR3aa: CASSLAPGLLADQPQHF
CDR3nt: TGTGCCAGCAGCTTGGCGCCGGGACTCTTAGCCGATCAGCCCCAGCATTTT

len: 15
d_gene: TRBD2
v_gene: TRBV28
abundance: NA
j_gene: TRBJ2-1
CDR3aa: CASSLVAGGIDEQFF
CDR3nt: TGTGCCAGCAGTTTAGTCGCGGGGGGTATTGATGAGCAGTTCTTC

len: 17
d_gene: TRBD1
v_gene: TRBV4-2
abundance: NA
j_gene: TRBJ1-1
CDR3aa: CASSQGDSLVLNTEAFF
CDR3nt: TGTGCCAGCAGCCAAGGGGACAGCTTGGTTCTGAACACTGAAGCTTTCTTT